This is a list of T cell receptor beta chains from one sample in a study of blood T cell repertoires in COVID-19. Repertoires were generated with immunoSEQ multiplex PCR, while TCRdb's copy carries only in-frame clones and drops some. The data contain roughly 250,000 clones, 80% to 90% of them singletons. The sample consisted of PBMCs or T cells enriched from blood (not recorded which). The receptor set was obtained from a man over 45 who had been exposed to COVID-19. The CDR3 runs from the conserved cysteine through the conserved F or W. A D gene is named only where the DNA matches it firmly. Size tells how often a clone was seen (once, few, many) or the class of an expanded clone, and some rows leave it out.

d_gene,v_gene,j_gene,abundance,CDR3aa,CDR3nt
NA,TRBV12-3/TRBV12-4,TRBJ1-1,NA,CASRTEWSEAFF,TGTGCCAGCAGGACAGAATGGTCTGAAGCTTTCTTT
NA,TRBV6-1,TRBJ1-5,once,CASSDNGRQPQHF,TGTGCCAGCAGTGACAACGGGAGGCAGCCCCAGCATTTT
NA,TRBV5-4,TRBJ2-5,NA,CASRDNQETQYF,TGTGCCAGCAGAGACAACCAAGAGACCCAGTACTTC
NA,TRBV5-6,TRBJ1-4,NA,CASSRTALNEKLFF,TGTGCCAGCAGCAGGACAGCCTTGAATGAAAAACTGTTTTTT
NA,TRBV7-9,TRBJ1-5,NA,CASSLEIGQGNQPQHF,TGTGCCAGCAGCTTAGAGATCGGGCAGGGTAATCAGCCCCAGCATTTT
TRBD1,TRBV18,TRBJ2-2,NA,CASSPWTGTDTGELFF,TGTGCCAGCTCACCGTGGACAGGGACGGACACCGGGGAGCTGTTTTTT
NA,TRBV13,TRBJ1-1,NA,CASLESQATEAFF,TGTGCCAGCCTCGAATCGCAGGCCACTGAAGCTTTCTTT
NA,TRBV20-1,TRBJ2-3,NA,CSASKVTIYTDTQYF,TGCAGTGCTAGTAAGGTGACTATATATACAGATACGCAGTATTTT
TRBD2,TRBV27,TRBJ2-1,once,CASSFGLDSSSYNEQFF,TGTGCCAGCAGTTTTGGACTAGACTCAAGCTCCTACAATGAGCAGTTCTTC
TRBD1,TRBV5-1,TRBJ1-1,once,CASSFPGGTEAFF,TGCGCCAGCAGCTTCCCAGGGGGCACTGAAGCTTTCTTT
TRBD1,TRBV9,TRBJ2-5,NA,CASSVGGRGLYAKETQYF,TGTGCCAGCAGCGTAGGTGGCAGGGGGTTGTACGCGAAAGAGACCCAGTACTTC
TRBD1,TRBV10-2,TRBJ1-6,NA,CASSTGQGFLGSPLHF,TGCGCCAGCAGCACGGGACAGGGGTTCCTGGGTTCACCCCTCCACTTT
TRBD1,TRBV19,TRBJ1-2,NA,CASSSGTGELPAYGYTF,TGTGCCAGTAGTAGTGGGACAGGGGAGTTGCCTGCCTATGGCTACACCTTC
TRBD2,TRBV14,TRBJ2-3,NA,CASSSGLAGGIDTQYF,TGTGCCAGCAGCTCGGGACTAGCGGGGGGTATTGATACGCAGTATTTT
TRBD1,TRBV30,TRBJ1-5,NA,CAWNRGQGANQPQHF,TGTGCCTGGAACCGAGGGCAGGGGGCTAATCAGCCCCAGCATTTT
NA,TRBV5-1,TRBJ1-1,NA,CASSTGSVEAFF,TGCGCCAGCAGTACAGGGAGCGTTGAAGCTTTCTTT
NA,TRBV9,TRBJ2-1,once,CASSVGGNSYNEQFF,TGTGCCAGCAGCGTTGGGGGGAACTCCTACAATGAGCAGTTCTTC
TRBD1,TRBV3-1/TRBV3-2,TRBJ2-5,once,CASSQRGDRLQETQYF,TGTGCCAGCAGCCAAAGGGGGGACAGGCTTCAAGAGACCCAGTACTTC
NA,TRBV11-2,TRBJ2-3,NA,CASSSWTISSTDTQYF,TGTGCCAGCAGCTCCTGGACTATTTCTAGCACAGATACGCAGTATTTT
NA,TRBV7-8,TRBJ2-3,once,CASSFPPGELTDTQYF,TGTGCCAGCAGCTTCCCCCCGGGAGAACTCACAGATACGCAGTATTTT
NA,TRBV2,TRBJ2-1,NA,CASMRQSRVNEQFF,TGTGCCAGCATGAGACAGTCCAGGGTCAATGAGCAGTTCTTC
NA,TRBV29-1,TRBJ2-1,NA,CSVVRYNEQFF,TGCAGCGTTGTCAGATACAATGAGCAGTTCTTC
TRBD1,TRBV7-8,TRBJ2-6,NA,CASSFNRGYGANVLTF,TGTGCCAGCAGCTTTAACAGGGGATACGGGGCCAACGTCCTGACTTTC